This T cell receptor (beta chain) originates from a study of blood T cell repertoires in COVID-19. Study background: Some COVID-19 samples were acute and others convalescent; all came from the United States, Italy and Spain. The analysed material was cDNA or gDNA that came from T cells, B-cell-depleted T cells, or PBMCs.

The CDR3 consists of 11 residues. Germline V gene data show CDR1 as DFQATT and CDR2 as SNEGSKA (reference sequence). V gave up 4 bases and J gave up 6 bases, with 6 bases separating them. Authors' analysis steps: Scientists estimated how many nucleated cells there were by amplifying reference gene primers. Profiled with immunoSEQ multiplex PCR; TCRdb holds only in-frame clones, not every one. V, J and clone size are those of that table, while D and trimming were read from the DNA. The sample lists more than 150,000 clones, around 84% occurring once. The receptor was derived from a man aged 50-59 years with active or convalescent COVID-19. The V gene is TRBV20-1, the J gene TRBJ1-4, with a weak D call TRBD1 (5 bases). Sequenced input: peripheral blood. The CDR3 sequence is CSATQDEKLFF. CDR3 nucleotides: TGCAGTGCTACACAGGATGAAAAACTGTTTTTT.